This T cell receptor (beta chain) was captured in a study of blood T cells in healthy people across ages. About the research overall: Capture by template switching was about one barcoded beta molecule per two T cells.

Healthy Russian Caucasian donors spanned ages about 6 to 100 years. A sample-barcoded 5' primer and a J-beta primer mix were used in a second PCR of roughly 6 to 12 cycles. Via MiXCR, TCRdb re-called the 5' RACE reads, giving one row per CDR3 protein. The profile shows around 690,000 distinct CDR3 sequences, 58% of them singletons. The CDR3 is made up of 17 amino acids. The germline V gene encodes CDR1 SNHLY and CDR2 FYNNEI. Trimming left V 8 bases short and J 0 bases short, with 17 bases between. This TCR was recovered from a man aged 55 to 70 in good health. The sequenced sample was blood. This chain uses TRBV2 with TRBJ2-6, with D perhaps matching TRBD1 (6 bases). CDR3 nucleotide sequence: TGTGCCAGCCTAAGTGACAAGACAGGCTCTGGGGCCAACGTCCTGACTTTC. It is translated as CASLSDKTGSGANVLTF.